This T cell receptor beta chain was sequenced during a study of OX40 agonist ivuxolimab in advanced cancers. Findings and limits, study-wide: Expanded peripheral T cell antigen specificity was not determined.

Libraries were prepared by immunoSEQ multiplex PCR; TCRdb keeps only in-frame clonotypes and omits some of them. The data contain tens of thousands of clones, over 65% of them singletons. With regard to this clone: What it binds is unknown.

There are 14 residues in the CDR3. Per the germline V gene, CDR1 is SGDLS and CDR2 is YYNGEE. The ends lost 4 bases at V and 5 bases at J; junction bases unmatched: 4. The starting material was CD4+ or CD8+ T cells sorted from blood, obtained in a trial of the OX40 agonist ivuxolimab. The chain is built from TRBV9 and TRBJ2-3; 10 bases line up with TRBD1. This receptor was identified in an adult with an advanced solid tumor such as melanoma, head and neck, liver or kidney cancer. The CDR3 nucleotides are TGTGCCAGCAGCCCCGACAGGGGGCAAGATACGCAGTATTTT. Its protein product is CASSPDRGQDTQYF.